This T cell receptor (beta chain) was found in a study of vaccination effects on CD4 cells after COVID-19. Findings of the study overall: Convalescent patients were few in the study, and early post-infection timepoints were absent.

Germline CDR1 is SGHRS and CDR2 is YFSETQ. CDR3 size: 16 residues. J was trimmed by 1 base and V by 3 bases; bases with no gene match: 7. ViraFEST expansion of antigen-specific CD4+ T cells with viral peptide pools preceded sequencing. Researchers isolated CD4+ T cells once approximately eleven days of culture had elapsed. From March to December 2020, the person had a SARS-CoV-2 infection that was confirmed by PCR. Cultures given an HIV-1 Nef peptide pool acted as the negative control. Libraries were prepared by immunoSEQ multiplex PCR; TCRdb keeps only in-frame clonotypes and omits some of them. The sample lists fewer than 60,000 clones; approximately 73% were seen once. A remark on this clone: Its specificity is not known.

This chain links TRBV5-1 with TRBJ2-1; 7 bases agree with TRBD2. The starting material was CD4+ T cells from PBMCs cultured with HIV peptides, obtained before COVID-19 vaccination. Subset of the sample: HIV-1 Nef peptide pool negative control/reference culture. The sequence derives from a human donor who had a prior SARS-CoV-2 infection. The CDR3 spells CASSSGGTASYNEQFF. CDR3 bases: TGCGCCAGCAGCTCGGGGGGTACGGCGTCCTACAATGAGCAGTTCTTC.